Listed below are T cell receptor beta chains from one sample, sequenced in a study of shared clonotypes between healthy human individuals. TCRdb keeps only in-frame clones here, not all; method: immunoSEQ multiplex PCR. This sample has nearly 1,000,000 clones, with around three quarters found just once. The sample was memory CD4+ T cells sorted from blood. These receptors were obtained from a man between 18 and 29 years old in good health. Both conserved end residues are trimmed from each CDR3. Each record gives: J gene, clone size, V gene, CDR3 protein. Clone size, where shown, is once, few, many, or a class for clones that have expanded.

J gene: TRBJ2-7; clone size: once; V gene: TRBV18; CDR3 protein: ASSRSDSYEQY
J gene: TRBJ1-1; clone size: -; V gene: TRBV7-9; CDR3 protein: ASSQNEFNTEAF
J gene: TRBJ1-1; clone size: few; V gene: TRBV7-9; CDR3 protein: ASSLGGSDTEAF
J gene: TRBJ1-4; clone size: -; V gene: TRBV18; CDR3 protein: ASSPPGQAATNEKLF
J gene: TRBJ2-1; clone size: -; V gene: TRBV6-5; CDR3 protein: ASSHKEEQF
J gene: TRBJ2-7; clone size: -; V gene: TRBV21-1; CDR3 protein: ASSKEMNSYEQY
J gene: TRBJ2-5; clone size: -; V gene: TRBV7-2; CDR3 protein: ASSLDAGVGETQY
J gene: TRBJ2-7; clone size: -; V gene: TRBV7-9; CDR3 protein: ASSFYGTARSYEQY
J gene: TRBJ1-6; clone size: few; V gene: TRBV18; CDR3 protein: ASSPGQGGSPLH
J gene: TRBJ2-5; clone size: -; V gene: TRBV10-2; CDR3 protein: ASSEIRTSGQETQY
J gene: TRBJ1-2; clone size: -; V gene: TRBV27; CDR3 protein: ASSPQGKGYT
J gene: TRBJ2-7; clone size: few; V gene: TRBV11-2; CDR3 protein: ASSLRGYRGEQY
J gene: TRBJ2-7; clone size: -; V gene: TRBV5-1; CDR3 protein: ASSLVTQGEQY
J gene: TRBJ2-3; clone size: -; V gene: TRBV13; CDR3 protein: ASSTGGSKADTQY
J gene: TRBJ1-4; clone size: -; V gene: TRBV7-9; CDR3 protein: ASSLSTGNNEKLF
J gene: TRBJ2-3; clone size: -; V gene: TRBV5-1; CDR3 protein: ASSDGLTDTQY
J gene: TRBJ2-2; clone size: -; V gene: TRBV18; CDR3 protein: ASHRDRGTGELF
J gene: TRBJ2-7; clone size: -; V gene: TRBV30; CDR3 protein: AWIPTGTFLYEQY
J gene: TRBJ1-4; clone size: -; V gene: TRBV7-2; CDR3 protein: ASSSYRNEKLF
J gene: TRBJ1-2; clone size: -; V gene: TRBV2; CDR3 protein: ASSARGSGTGGNYGYT
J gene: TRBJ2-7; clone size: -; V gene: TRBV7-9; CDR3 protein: ASGVGTSVGEQY
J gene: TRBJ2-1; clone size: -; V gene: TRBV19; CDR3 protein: ASSGTAFYNEQF
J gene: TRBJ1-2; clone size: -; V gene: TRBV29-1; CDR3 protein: SVEDRDRDYGYT
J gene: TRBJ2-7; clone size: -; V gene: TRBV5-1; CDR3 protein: ASSSQTTRGAYEQY
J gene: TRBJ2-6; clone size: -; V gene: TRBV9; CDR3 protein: ASSAQTGELAGANVLT
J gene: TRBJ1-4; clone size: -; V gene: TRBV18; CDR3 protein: ASSPGATGGNNEKLF
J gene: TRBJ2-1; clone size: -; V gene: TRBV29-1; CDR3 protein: SGGSNEQF
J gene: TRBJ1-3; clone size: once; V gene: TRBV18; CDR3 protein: ASSPSSGRAGNTIY
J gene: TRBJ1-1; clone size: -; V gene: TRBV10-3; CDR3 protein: AITQDRGNTEAF
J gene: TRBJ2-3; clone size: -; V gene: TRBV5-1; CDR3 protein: ASSSGRPRADTQY